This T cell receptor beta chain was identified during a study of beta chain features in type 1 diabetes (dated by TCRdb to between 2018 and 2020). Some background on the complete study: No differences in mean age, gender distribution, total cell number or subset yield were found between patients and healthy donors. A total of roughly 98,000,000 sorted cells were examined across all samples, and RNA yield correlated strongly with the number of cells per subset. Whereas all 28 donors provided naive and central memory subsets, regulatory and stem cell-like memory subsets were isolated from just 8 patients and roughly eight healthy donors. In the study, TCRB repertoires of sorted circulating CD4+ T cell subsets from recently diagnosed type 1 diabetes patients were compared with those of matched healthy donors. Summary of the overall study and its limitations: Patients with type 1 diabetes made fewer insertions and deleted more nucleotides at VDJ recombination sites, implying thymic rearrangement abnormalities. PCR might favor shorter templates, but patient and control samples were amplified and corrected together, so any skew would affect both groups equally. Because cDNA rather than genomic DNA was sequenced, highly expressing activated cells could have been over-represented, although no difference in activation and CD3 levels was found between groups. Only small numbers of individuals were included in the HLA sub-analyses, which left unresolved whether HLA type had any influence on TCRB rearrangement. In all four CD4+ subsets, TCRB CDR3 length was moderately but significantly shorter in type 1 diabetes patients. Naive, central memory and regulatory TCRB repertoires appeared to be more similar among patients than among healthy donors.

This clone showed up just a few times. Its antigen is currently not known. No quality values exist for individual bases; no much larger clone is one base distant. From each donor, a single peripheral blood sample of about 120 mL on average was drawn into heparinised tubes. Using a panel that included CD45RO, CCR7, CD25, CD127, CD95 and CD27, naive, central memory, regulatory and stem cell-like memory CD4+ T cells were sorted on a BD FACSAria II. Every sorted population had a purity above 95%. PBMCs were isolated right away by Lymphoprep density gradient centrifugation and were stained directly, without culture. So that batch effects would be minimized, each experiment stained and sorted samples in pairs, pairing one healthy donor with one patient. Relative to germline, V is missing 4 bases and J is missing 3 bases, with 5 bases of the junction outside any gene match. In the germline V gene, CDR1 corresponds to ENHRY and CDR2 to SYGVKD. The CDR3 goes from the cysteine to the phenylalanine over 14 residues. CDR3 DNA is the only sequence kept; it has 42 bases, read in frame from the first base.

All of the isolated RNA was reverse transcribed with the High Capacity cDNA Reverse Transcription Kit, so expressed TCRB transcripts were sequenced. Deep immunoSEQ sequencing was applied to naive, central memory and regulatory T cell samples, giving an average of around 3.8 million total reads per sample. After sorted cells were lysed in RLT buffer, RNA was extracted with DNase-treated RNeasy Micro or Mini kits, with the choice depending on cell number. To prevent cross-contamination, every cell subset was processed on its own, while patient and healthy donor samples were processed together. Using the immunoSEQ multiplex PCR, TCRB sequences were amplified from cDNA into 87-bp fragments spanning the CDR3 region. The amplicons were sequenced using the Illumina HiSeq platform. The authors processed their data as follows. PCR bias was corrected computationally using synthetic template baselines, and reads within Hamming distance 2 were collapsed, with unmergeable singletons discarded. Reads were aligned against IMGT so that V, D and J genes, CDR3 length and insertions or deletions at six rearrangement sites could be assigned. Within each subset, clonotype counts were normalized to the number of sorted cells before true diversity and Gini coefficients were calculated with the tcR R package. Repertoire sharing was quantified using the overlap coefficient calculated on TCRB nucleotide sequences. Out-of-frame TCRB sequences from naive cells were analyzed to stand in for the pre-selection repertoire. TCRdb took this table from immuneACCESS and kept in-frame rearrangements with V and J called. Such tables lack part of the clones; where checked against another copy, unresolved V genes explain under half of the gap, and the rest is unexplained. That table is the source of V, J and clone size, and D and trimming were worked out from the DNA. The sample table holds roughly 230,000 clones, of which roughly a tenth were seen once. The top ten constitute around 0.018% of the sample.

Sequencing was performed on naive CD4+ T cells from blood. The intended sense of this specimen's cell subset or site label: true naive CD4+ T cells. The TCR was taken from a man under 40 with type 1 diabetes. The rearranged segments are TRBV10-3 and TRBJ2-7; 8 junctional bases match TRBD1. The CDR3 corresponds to CAISARQGSYEQYF. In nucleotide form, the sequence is TGTGCCATCAGTGCTCGACAGGGGAGCTACGAGCAGTACTTC.